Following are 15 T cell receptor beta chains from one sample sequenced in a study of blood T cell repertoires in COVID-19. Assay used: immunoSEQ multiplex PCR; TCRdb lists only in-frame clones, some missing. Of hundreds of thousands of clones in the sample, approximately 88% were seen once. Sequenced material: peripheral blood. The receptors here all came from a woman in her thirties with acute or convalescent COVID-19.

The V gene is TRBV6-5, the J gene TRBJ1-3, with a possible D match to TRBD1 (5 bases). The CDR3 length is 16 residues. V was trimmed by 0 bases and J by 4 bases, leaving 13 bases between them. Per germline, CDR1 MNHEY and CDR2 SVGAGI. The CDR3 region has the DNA TGTGCCAGCAGTTACTCGACACGGGGGAAGGGAAACACCATATATTTT. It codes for CASSYSTRGKGNTIYF.

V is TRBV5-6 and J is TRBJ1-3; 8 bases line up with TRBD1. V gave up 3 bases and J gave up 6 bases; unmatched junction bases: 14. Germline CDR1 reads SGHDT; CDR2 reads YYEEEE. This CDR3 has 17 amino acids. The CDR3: CASSWFLGQGAENTIYF. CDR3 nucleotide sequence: TGTGCCAGCAGCTGGTTTCTAGGGCAGGGGGCGGAAAACACCATATATTTT.

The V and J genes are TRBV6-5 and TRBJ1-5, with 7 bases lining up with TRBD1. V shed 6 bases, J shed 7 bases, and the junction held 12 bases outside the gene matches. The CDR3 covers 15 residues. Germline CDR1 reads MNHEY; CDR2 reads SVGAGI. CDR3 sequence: CASSATTGSGQPQHF. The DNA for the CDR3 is TGTGCCAGCAGCGCAACGACAGGGTCAGGGCAGCCCCAGCATTTT.

The CDR3 DNA sequence: TGTGCTAGTGGTTTGGTAACAGTAGATCAGCCCCAGCATTTT. Protein product: CASGLVTVDQPQHF. The gene calls are TRBV12-5 and TRBJ1-5; D gene uncertain. The germline V gene encodes CDR1 LGHNT and CDR2 FRNRAP. This CDR3 is 14 amino acids long. V dropped 0 bases and J dropped 5 bases, with 8 bases sitting between them.

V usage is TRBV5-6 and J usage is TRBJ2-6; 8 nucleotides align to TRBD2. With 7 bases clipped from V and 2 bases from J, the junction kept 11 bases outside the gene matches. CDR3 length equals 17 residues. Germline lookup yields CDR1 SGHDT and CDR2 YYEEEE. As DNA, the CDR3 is TGTGCCAGCCCGCACGGGAGGGGAACGACTGGGGCCAACGTCCTGACTTTC. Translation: CASPHGRGTTGANVLTF.

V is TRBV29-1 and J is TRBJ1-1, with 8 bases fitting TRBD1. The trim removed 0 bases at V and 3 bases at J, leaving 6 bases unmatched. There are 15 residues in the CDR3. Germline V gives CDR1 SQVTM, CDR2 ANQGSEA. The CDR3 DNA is TGCAGCGTTGAAGATCCCTGGACAGGGCACACTGAAGCTTTCTTT. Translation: CSVEDPWTGHTEAFF.

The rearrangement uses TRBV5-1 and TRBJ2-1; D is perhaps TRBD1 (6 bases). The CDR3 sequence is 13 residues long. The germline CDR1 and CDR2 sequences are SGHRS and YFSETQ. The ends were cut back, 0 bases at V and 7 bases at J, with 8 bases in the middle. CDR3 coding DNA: TGCGCCAGCAGCTTGGACAGGGAGAATGAGCAGTTCTTC. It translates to CASSLDRENEQFF.

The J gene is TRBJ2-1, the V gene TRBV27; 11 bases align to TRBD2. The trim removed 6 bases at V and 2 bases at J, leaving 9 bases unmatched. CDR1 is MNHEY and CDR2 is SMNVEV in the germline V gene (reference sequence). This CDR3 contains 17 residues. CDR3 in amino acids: CASSSYIAGGAYNEQFF. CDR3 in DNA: TGTGCCAGCAGCTCCTATATAGCGGGAGGGGCCTACAATGAGCAGTTCTTC.

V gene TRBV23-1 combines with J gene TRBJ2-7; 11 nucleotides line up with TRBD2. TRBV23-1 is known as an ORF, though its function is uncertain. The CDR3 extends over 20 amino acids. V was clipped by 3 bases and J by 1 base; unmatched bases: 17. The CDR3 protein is CASSQLESTGTSGNSYEQYF. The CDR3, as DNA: TGCGCCAGCAGTCAGCTAGAAAGTACCGGGACTAGCGGTAATTCCTACGAGCAGTACTTC.

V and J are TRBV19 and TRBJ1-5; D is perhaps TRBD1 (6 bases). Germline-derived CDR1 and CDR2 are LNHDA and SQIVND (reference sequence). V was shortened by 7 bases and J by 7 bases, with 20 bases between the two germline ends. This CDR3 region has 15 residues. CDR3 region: CASNSGTSPRQPQHF. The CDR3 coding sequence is TGTGCCAGTAACTCTGGGACATCCCCCAGGCAGCCCCAGCATTTT.

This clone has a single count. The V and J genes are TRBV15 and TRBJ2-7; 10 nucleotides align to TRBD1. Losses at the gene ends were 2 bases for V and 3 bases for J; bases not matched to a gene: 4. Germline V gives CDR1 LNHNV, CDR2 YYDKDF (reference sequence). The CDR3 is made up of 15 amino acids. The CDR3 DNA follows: TGTGCCACCAGCAGATCCGGGACAGGGGTCTACGAGCAGTACTTC. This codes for CATSRSGTGVYEQYF.

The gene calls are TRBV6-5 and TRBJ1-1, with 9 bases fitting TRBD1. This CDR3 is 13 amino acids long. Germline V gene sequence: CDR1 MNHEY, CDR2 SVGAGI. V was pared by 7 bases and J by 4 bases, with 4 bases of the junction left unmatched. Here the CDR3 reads CASIGTGPTEAFF. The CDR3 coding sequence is TGTGCCAGCATCGGGACAGGGCCCACTGAAGCTTTCTTT.

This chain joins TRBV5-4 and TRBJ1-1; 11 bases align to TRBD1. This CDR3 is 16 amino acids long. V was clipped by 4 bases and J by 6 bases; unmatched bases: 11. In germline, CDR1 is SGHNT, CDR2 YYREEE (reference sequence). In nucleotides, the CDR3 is TGTGCCAGCAGCCAGGGACAGGGGGGAAGTTCATCTGAAGCTTTCTTT. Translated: CASSQGQGGSSSEAFF. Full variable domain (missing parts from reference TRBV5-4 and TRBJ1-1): ETGVTQSPTHLIKTRGQQVTLRCSSQSGHNTVSWYQQALGQGPQFIFQYYREEENGRGNFPPRFSGLQFPNYSSELNVNALELDDSALYLCASSQGQGGSSSEAFFGQGTRLTVV.

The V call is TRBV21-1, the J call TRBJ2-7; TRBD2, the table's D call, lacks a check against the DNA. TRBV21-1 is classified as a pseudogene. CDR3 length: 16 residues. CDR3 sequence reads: CASSKLAGTYSYEQYF. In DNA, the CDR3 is TGTGCCAGCAGCAAACTGGCGGGGACCTACTCCTACGAGCAGTACTTC.

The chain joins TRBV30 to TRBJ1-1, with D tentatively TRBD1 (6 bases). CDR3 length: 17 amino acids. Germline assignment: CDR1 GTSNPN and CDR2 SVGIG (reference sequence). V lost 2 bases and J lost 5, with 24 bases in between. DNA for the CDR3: TGTGCCTGGAGTCTACCGGGGTGGGCGGGGGCGCTTACTGAAGCTTTCTTT. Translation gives CAWSLPGWAGALTEAFF.